One and the same sample provided the 10 T cell receptor beta chains below, sequenced in a study of cytomegalovirus exposure and HLA in healthy donors. Vbeta (60) and Jbeta (13) primers were used in the PCR. Repertoires were generated with immunoSEQ multiplex PCR, while TCRdb's copy carries only in-frame clones and drops some. In the table there are 52,000 or so clones, 70% to 80% of which are singletons. Sample: PBMCs. These receptors were taken from a female donor in good health and CMV-seronegative.

This CDR3 is CASRMGANYEQYF. The DNA for the CDR3 is TGTGCCTCCAGAATGGGCGCGAACTACGAGCAGTACTTC. The V call is TRBV30, the J call TRBJ2-7; D remains unclear. V was shortened by 7 bases and J by 3 bases, with 16 bases between the two germline ends. The CDR3 sequence is 13 residues long. Germline V lookup: CDR1 GTSNPN, CDR2 SVGIG (reference sequence). Full variable domain (missing parts from reference TRBV30 and TRBJ2-7): SQTIHQWPATLVQPVGSPLSLECTVEGTSNPNLYWYRQAAGRGLQLLFYSVGIGQISSEVPQNLSASRPQDRQFILSSKKLLLSDSGFYLCASRMGANYEQYFGPGTRLTVT.

V usage is TRBV7-2 and J usage is TRBJ1-2; TRBD1 matches at 9 bases. The CDR3 is 16 residues long. Trimming at V came to 2 bases and at J to 4 bases, leaving 8 bases not matched to a gene. Per the germline V gene, CDR1 is SGHTA and CDR2 is FQGNSA. As DNA, the CDR3 is TGTGCCAGCAGCTTAACAGGGGGCCGCAGGACCTATGGCTACACCTTC. Translation gives CASSLTGGRRTYGYTF.

The rearrangement uses TRBV7-2 and TRBJ2-7; D not certain. The CDR3 consists of 15 residues. Deletions cut 5 bases from V and 1 base from J, with 15 bases between. Germline V lookup: CDR1 SGHTA, CDR2 FQGNSA. The CDR3 is CASSVDTNPSYEQYF. CDR3 nucleotides: TGTGCCAGCAGCGTCGACACGAACCCGTCCTACGAGCAGTACTTC.

This clone occurred a few times. V and J are TRBV5-1 and TRBJ2-1; a possible D gene is TRBD2 (6 bases). The germline V gene encodes CDR1 SGHRS and CDR2 YFSETQ. Trimming removed 3 bases at V and 0 bases at J, with 10 bases between. The CDR3 runs to 15 residues. The DNA of the CDR3 is TGCGCCAGCAGCTCAACGACTAGCTCCTACAATGAGCAGTTCTTC. Amino acids: CASSSTTSSYNEQFF.

The J gene is TRBJ2-5, the V gene TRBV11-2; 7 bases map to TRBD1. V lost 5 bases, J lost 2 bases, and 8 bases stayed unmatched. Germline V gene sequence: CDR1 SGHAT, CDR2 FQNNGV. This CDR3 spans 15 amino acids. This chain's CDR3 is CASSPQGTEQETQYF. CDR3 DNA sequence: TGTGCCAGCAGCCCTCAAGGGACAGAACAAGAGACCCAGTACTTC.

The genes are TRBV4-1 and TRBJ2-7; TRBD2 agrees at 9 bases. The CDR3 is 15 amino acids. In germline, CDR1 is MGHRA, CDR2 YSYEKL. With V trimmed by 4 bases and J by 4 bases, 8 bases remained unmatched. The CDR3 sequence is CASSPFAGGLYEQYF. The CDR3 DNA is TGCGCCAGCAGCCCCTTTGCGGGGGGGTTATACGAGCAGTACTTC.

This chain connects TRBV6-5 to TRBJ2-7; D unclear. Germline V CDR1 and CDR2: MNHEY, SVGAGI. V shed 0 bases and J shed 2 bases, with 8 bases lying between them. This CDR3 is built from 14 residues. DNA for the CDR3: TGTGCCAGCAGTTACTCCCCAACACCCTACGAGCAGTACTTC. It yields the protein CASSYSPTPYEQYF.

The genes are TRBV5-6 and TRBJ2-5, with 8 bases fitting TRBD1. V trimming: 2 bases; J trimming: 3 bases; junction bases outside the gene matches: 15. From germline, CDR1 is SGHDT and CDR2 YYEEEE. The CDR3 is 18 residues long. The CDR3 coding sequence is TGTGCCAGCAGCTTCCTGGGGGTTCGGACAGGGCGCGAAGAGACCCAGTACTTC. Translation: CASSFLGVRTGREETQYF.

CDR3 sequence (DNA): TGCGCCAGCAGCTTGGACGGGGGAGGTAGCACTGAAGCTTTCTTT. Translating it yields CASSLDGGGSTEAFF. The chain links TRBV5-1 to TRBJ1-1; TRBD1 is a possible D gene (5 bases). This CDR3 is built from 15 residues. Germline loops: CDR1 SGHRS, CDR2 YFSETQ. Trimming removed 0 bases at V and 4 bases at J, with 13 bases between.

The gene calls are TRBV5-4 and TRBJ1-6, with TRBD1 identical over 9 bases. Per the germline V gene, CDR1 is SGHNT and CDR2 is YYREEE (reference sequence). The CDR3 extends over 15 amino acids. V was clipped by 4 bases and J by 11 bases; unmatched bases: 10. CDR3 nucleotides: TGTGCCAGCAGCCCTAGGACAGGGGCCGTTGCACCCCTCCACTTT. It translates to CASSPRTGAVAPLHF.